A single sample gave rise to the 15 T cell receptor beta chains below, sequenced in a study of CD8 T cells in ankylosing spondylitis. These receptors' antigens are unknown. Each CDR3 protein is one row after TCRdb ran MiXCR on the 5' RACE reads. The sample contains 220,000 or so distinct CDR3 sequences, approximately 20% of which appear only once. General study findings and limits: About 8 highly homologous variants made up a TCR beta motif, and this motif appeared characteristic of ankylosing spondylitis blood.

The sequenced material came from blood, either unsorted or a sorted T cell fraction (not recorded which). The receptor source for this set is a male donor with ankylosing spondylitis.

The chain couples TRBV6-5 to TRBJ2-7; TRBD1 might be the D (6 bases). Trimming took 4 bases from V and 2 from J, leaving 12 bases between them. CDR1 MNHEY and CDR2 SVGAGI come from the germline V gene. CDR3 length equals 14 residues. CDR3: CASSFKQGPYEQYF. The CDR3, as DNA: TGTGCCAGCAGTTTTAAACAGGGCCCCTACGAGCAGTACTTC.

The chain recombines TRBV27 with TRBJ2-3, with D tentatively TRBD2 (6 bases). V lost 1 base and J lost 2, with 13 bases in between. Germline V gene sequence: CDR1 MNHEY, CDR2 SMNVEV (reference sequence). CDR3 length: 16 residues. For the CDR3, the DNA is TGTGCCAGCAGTTTATTATCTTGGGGGGACACAGATACGCAGTATTTT. Translating gives CASSLLSWGDTDTQYF.

This clonotype was counted a single time. The chain joins TRBV20-1 to TRBJ2-3, with D perhaps TRBD1 (6 bases). V shed 1 base and J shed 2 bases, with 13 bases lying between them. The CDR3 covers 15 residues. Germline V gene lookup returns CDR1 DFQATT and CDR2 SNEGSKA (reference sequence). CDR3 amino acids: CSARGPGTTTDTQYF. DNA for the CDR3: TGCAGTGCTAGAGGCCCCGGGACAACCACAGATACGCAGTATTTT.

This clonotype turned up a few times. The rearrangement uses TRBV27 and TRBJ1-2; no clear D gene. Trimming shortened V by 4 bases and J by 8 bases, and 14 bases separated the two germline ends. The CDR3 is 13 amino acids. CDR1 and CDR2 (germline): MNHEY, SMNVEV (reference sequence). CDR3 in DNA: TGTGCCAGCAGTTCGGCGGGGTTGAGGGGCTACACCTTC. Residues: CASSSAGLRGYTF.

This clonotype was seen a handful of times. The rearrangement joins TRBV12-3 or TRBV12-4 to TRBJ2-2; D may be TRBD2 (6 bases). CDR3 length equals 12 residues. The V and J ends lost 10 bases and 7 bases respectively, with 13 bases between them. The CDR3 DNA reads TGTGCCACCGGAGGGGCGAGCGGGGAGCTGTTTTTT. It codes for CATGGASGELFF.

This clonotype was counted a few times. The chain joins TRBV7-9 to TRBJ2-7; 12 bases line up with TRBD2. CDR1 and CDR2 from the germline V gene are SEHNR and FQNEAQ (reference sequence). The CDR3 loop spans 15 amino acids. Unmatched junction bases numbered 4, after V lost 5 bases and J lost 2 bases. The CDR3 loop is CASSHRTSGTYEQYF. The CDR3 nucleotides are TGTGCCAGCAGCCACAGGACTAGCGGGACCTACGAGCAGTACTTC.

In this sample, this clonotype turned up many times. The J gene is TRBJ2-7, the V gene TRBV5-1; the D is unclear. CDR1 and CDR2 (germline): SGHRS, YFSETQ. Deletions cut 2 bases from V and 5 bases from J, with 5 bases between. This CDR3 comprises 11 residues. CDR3 DNA sequence: TGCGCCAGCAGCTTTTTGGACGAGCAGTACTTC. Its translation is CASSFLDEQYF. The entire variable domain, with the rest obtained from reference TRBV5-1 and TRBJ2-7, is as follows: KAGVTQTPRYLIKTRGQQVTLSCSPISGHRSVSWYQQTPGQGLQFLFEYFSETQRNKGNFPGRFSGRQFSNSRSEMNVSTLELGDSALYLCASSFLDEQYFGPGTRLTVT.

This clonotype showed up just a few times. The genes are TRBV7-8 and TRBJ1-5; D is unresolved. The V end lost 1 base, the J end lost 3 bases, and 10 bases lay between the germline ends. CDR3 length equals 15 residues. Per the germline V gene, CDR1 is SGHVS and CDR2 is FQNEAQ. The CDR3 DNA is TGTGCCAGCAGCTTAGGGGCAGGTAACAATCAGCCCCAGCATTTT. Translation: CASSLGAGNNQPQHF.

The genes are TRBV20-1 and TRBJ2-3; 12 bases match TRBD2. V was pared by 5 bases and J by 2 bases, with 5 bases of the junction left unmatched. The germline gives CDR1 DFQATT, CDR2 SNEGSKA (reference sequence). The CDR3 covers 15 residues. The CDR3 DNA is TGCAGTGCTGCCGGACTAGCGGGGTTCACAGATACGCAGTATTTT. This codes for CSAAGLAGFTDTQYF.

This clonotype was counted between two and nine times. The CDR3 nucleotides are TGCGCCAGCAGCCAGACAGCAACCTACGAGCAGTACTTC. This encodes CASSQTATYEQYF. This rearrangement joins TRBV4-1 to TRBJ2-7; maybe TRBD1 (5 bases). Germline V CDR1 and CDR2: MGHRA, YSYEKL. Deletions cut 3 bases from V and 2 bases from J, with 8 bases between. The CDR3 is 13 amino acids.

This clonotype was counted between two and nine times. The germline gene is not matched at one end of the junction; a read error may be the cause. Written as DNA, the CDR3 is TGTGCCAGCAGCGTCGGCGGCTCGGGCGAGCAGTATTTC. This translates into CASSVGGSGEQYF. The chain joins TRBV9 to TRBJ2-7, with D hard to call. Germline V gene sequence: CDR1 SGDLS, CDR2 YYNGEE. The length of the CDR3 is 13 residues.

This clonotype has more than one count but fewer than ten. The rearrangement uses TRBV4-1 and TRBJ1-6; D is perhaps TRBD1 (5 bases). Looked up from germline, CDR1 is MGHRA and CDR2 is YSYEKL. The CDR3 runs 17 residues. V was cut by 0 bases and J by 10 bases, with 19 bases left in between. The CDR3 coding sequence is TGCGCCAGCAGCCAAGATAGTGGGGGGAGTTGGTTGTCACCCCTCCACTTT. Its protein product is CASSQDSGGSWLSPLHF.

This chain links TRBV7-9 with TRBJ2-5, with 10 bases fitting TRBD1. The CDR3 contains 17 residues. Germline CDR1 SEHNR, CDR2 FQNEAQ (reference sequence). With 4 bases clipped from V and 4 bases from J, the junction kept 12 bases outside the gene matches. The CDR3 protein is CASSSTEGTGEGETQYF. As DNA, the CDR3 is TGTGCCAGCAGCTCGACCGAGGGGACAGGGGAGGGAGAGACCCAGTACTTC.

V gene TRBV5-8 combines with J gene TRBJ2-2; TRBD1 is a possible D gene (6 bases). Trimming shortened V by 1 base and J by 6 bases, and 13 bases separated the two germline ends. The length of the CDR3 is 15 residues. CDR1 and CDR2 (germline): SGHTS, YDEGEE. CDR3 loop: CASSLSAGAAGELFF. CDR3 nucleotides: TGTGCCAGCAGCTTGTCGGCAGGGGCAGCCGGGGAGCTGTTTTTT.

V and J are TRBV7-3 and TRBJ2-2; possibly TRBD1 for D (5 bases). The CDR3 has 14 amino acids. Trimming took off 5 bases at V and 2 bases at J, with 9 bases between the two ends. CDR1 and CDR2 (germline): SGHTA, FQGTGA. DNA of the CDR3: TGTGCCAGCAGCGCGGACACAAACACCGGGGAGCTGTTTTTT. This translates into CASSADTNTGELFF.